This TCR beta chain was identified during a study of T-cell memory formation after mild COVID-19. Only a few counts were recorded for this clonotype. TCRdb re-analysed the 5' RACE reads in MiXCR, keeping a single row per CDR3 protein. This repertoire shows 300,000 to 350,000 distinct CDR3 sequences, 10% to 15% found once; its top ten account for 20% to 25%. Germline V gives CDR1 MNHEY, CDR2 SVGEGT. The CDR3 sequence is 13 residues long. V shed 11 bases and J shed 2 bases, with 16 bases lying between them. This clonotype originated in a man between 18 and 35 years old who had mild COVID-19 (a few samples of this study predate the infection). Cell type and time point are not known. Material for sequencing was PBMCs or a T cell subset sorted from them (not recorded which). The chain links TRBV6-2 or TRBV6-3 to TRBJ2-7; D gene unclear. DNA for the CDR3: TGTGCCGTCCGCTCTATCTCAGCCTACGAGCAGTACGTC. It translates to CAVRSISAYEQYV.